This entry lists 24 T cell receptor beta chains sequenced from one sample in a study of CXCR3-negative and CXCR3-positive naive CD8 T cells. The TRB libraries of cDNA were built by UMI-labeled 5' RACE. From the 5' RACE reads, TCRdb lists one entry per CDR3 protein and no DNA. Its table records several thousand distinct CDR3 sequences. The antigens of these receptors remain unknown. The study's findings and limits: When CXCR3-positive naive cells were set against CXCR3-negative naive cells, the former had more hydrophobic TRB CDR3s.

Sequencing used naive CXCR3+ CD8+ T cells from blood. Subset meaning: CD45RO-CCR7+CD27+CD95- naive CD8+ T cells expressing CXCR3 (TNR3+). The receptors come from a human donor in good health. Some clones in this sample may be carry-over from other donors' samples.

This sequence joins TRBV20-1 and TRBJ2-1; TCRdb indicates TRBD2, and absent DNA this call remains unverified. This CDR3 has 17 amino acids. Germline CDR1 reads DFQATT; CDR2 reads SNEGSKA (reference sequence). CDR3 amino acids: CSARDLLGGGTYNEQFF.

Frequency places this clonotype as medium-sized. The chain recombines TRBV10-3 with TRBJ2-3. Germline V lookup: CDR1 ENHRY, CDR2 SYGVKD. This CDR3 region has 15 residues. CDR3 residues: CAISEDTQTPDTQYF.

J is TRBJ1-2 and V is TRBV28; absent DNA, TCRdb's TRBD1 call cannot be checked. CDR3 size: 15 residues. In germline, CDR1 is MDHEN, CDR2 SYDVKM. The CDR3 region is CASSFQGAGVYGYTF.

According to its frequency, this clonotype is medium-sized. V gene TRBV7-8 combines with J gene TRBJ2-1; TCRdb reports TRBD1, a call that lacks DNA to check it against. The length of the CDR3 is 16 residues. Germline V lookup: CDR1 SGHVS, CDR2 FQNEAQ. CDR3 in amino acids: CASSVRGDSSYNEQFF.

Judged by frequency, this clonotype is medium-sized. The chain is built from TRBV2 and TRBJ2-6; with no DNA, the TCRdb D assignment of TRBD1 cannot be verified. Germline-derived CDR1 and CDR2 are SNHLY and FYNNEI. There are 14 residues in the CDR3. The CDR3 loop is CASSTGAGANVLTF.

The chain has TRBV3-1 and TRBJ2-1; lacking DNA, the TRBD1 call made by TCRdb goes unchecked. Germline CDR1 is LGHDT and CDR2 is YNNKEL (reference sequence). CDR3 size: 15 residues. The CDR3 spells CASSHHREIGNEQFF.

This clonotype is classed as medium-sized by frequency. The V and J genes are TRBV20-1 and TRBJ2-7. Germline lookup yields CDR1 DFQATT and CDR2 SNEGSKA (reference sequence). The CDR3 spans 12 residues. The CDR3 loop is CSAKSGFYEQYF.

This clonotype is called medium-sized based on its frequency. J is TRBJ2-2 and V is TRBV25-1. This CDR3 spans 13 amino acids. Germline V CDR1 and CDR2: MGHDK, SYGVNS. The CDR3 sequence: CASSEFNTGELFF.

This chain uses TRBV12-3 or TRBV12-4 with TRBJ1-1. CDR3 length: 15 amino acids. The chain's CDR3 is CASSTIYGVNTEAFF.

By frequency, this clonotype is medium-sized. The rearrangement links TRBV20-1 to TRBJ2-7; TCRdb outputs TRBD2, but without DNA this stays unchecked. This CDR3 comprises 14 residues. CDR1 is DFQATT and CDR2 is SNEGSKA in the germline V gene (reference sequence). CDR3 loop: CSALGLAGGYEQYF.

The rearrangement joins TRBV27 to TRBJ2-7; no DNA is available, so the TRBD2 call from TCRdb remains unchecked. CDR3 length: 14 residues. CDR1 is MNHEY, CDR2 SMNVEV, per germline (reference sequence). The CDR3 region is CASSFGGGTYEQYF.

This clonotype is classed as medium-sized by frequency. This chain connects TRBV5-1 to TRBJ2-7; TCRdb reports TRBD1, a call that lacks DNA to check it against. Germline CDR1 and CDR2: SGHRS and YFSETQ. The CDR3 is 14 amino acids. CDR3 sequence: CASSFSQGSYEQYF.

The rearrangement links TRBV14 to TRBJ2-7; TCRdb outputs TRBD1, but without DNA this stays unchecked. Germline V gene sequence: CDR1 SGHDN, CDR2 FVKESK. The CDR3 is 13 residues long. The CDR3 here is CASSQSQGGEQYF. The full variable domain, with the rest looked up from reference TRBV14 and TRBJ2-7, is EAGVTQFPSHSVIEKGQTVTLRCDPISGHDNLYWYRRVMGKEIKFLLHFVKESKQDESGMPNNRFLAERTGGTYSTLKVQPAELEDSGVYFCASSQSQGGEQYFGPGTRLTVT.

The CDR3 loop is CSVATSTGHNEQYF. The chain couples TRBV29-1 to TRBJ2-7; as DNA is missing, the TRBD1 call by TCRdb cannot be tested. The germline V gene encodes CDR1 SQVTM and CDR2 ANQGSEA. The CDR3 runs to 14 residues.

This chain connects TRBV4-2 to TRBJ1-2; the TCRdb D gene call, TRBD1, has no DNA to confirm it. The CDR3 has 13 amino acids. The germline gives CDR1 LGHNA, CDR2 YNFKEQ. The CDR3 sequence: CASSQGQGNGYTF.

The chain couples TRBV29-1 to TRBJ2-7; TCRdb reports TRBD1, a call that lacks DNA to check it against. CDR3 length equals 14 residues. Germline loops: CDR1 SQVTM, CDR2 ANQGSEA. CDR3 region: CSSSGTGTSYEQYF.

The V and J genes are TRBV11-1 and TRBJ2-7; without DNA, the TCRdb call of TRBD1 cannot be checked. Germline CDR1 reads SGHAT; CDR2 reads FQDESV (reference sequence). The CDR3 covers 15 residues. CDR3 sequence: CASSEAGTFGHEQYF.

Judged by frequency, this clonotype is medium-sized (0.01 to 0.1%). The V call is TRBV7-8, the J call TRBJ2-7; TCRdb selects TRBD2, and the lack of DNA leaves this call unchecked. In germline, CDR1 is SGHVS, CDR2 FQNEAQ. The CDR3 has 12 amino acids. The CDR3 sequence: CASSSTSGGETF.

The V call is TRBV29-1, the J call TRBJ2-7; TCRdb reports TRBD1, a call that lacks DNA to check it against. Germline CDR1 is SQVTM and CDR2 is ANQGSEA. The CDR3 spans 13 residues. CDR3 residues: CSVMGESSYEQYF.

Frequency places this clonotype as medium-sized. The chain combines TRBV20-1 with TRBJ1-4; TCRdb picks TRBD1, but there is no DNA to check that call. Germline V gene data show CDR1 as DFQATT and CDR2 as SNEGSKA (reference sequence). This CDR3 contains 13 residues. The CDR3: CSASGQGSEKLFF.

This sequence joins TRBV10-2 and TRBJ2-7; the D call from TCRdb, TRBD1, cannot be confirmed without DNA. The length of the CDR3 is 13 residues. Per the germline V gene, CDR1 is WSHSY and CDR2 is SAAADI. The CDR3 loop reads CASSYRGDYEQYF.

The chain joins TRBV20-1 to TRBJ1-4. The CDR3 covers 16 residues. Germline CDR1 DFQATT, CDR2 SNEGSKA (reference sequence). The CDR3 here is CSARDAHRSAMEKLFF.

Frequency places this clonotype as medium-sized. The V gene is TRBV28, the J gene TRBJ2-2; TCRdb calls TRBD1, which cannot be checked without DNA. Germline assignment: CDR1 MDHEN and CDR2 SYDVKM. The CDR3 has 13 residues. This chain's CDR3 is CASSLRGTGELFF.

The CDR3 spells CASSPPLVGGPNTDTQYF. The chain couples TRBV27 to TRBJ2-3; there is no DNA to check the TCRdb D call of TRBD2. The CDR3 runs to 18 residues. Per the germline V gene, CDR1 is MNHEY and CDR2 is SMNVEV (reference sequence).